Below are 31 T cell receptor beta chains sequenced from a single sample in a study of cytomegalovirus exposure and HLA in healthy donors. Profiling relied on immunoSEQ multiplex PCR, and the TCRdb table lists in-frame clones only, not all of them. The sample lists about 64,000 clones, 90% to 95% occurring once. The material sequenced was PBMCs. The receptor set was obtained from a woman younger than 35 in good health and CMV-seropositive.

The chain links TRBV4-1 to TRBJ2-7; 8 bases fit TRBD1. The CDR3 covers 14 residues. V trimming: 2 bases; J trimming: 3 bases; junction bases outside the gene matches: 3. Germline CDR1 and CDR2: MGHRA and YSYEKL. CDR3 residues: CASSQTTGGYEQYF. CDR3 coding DNA: TGCGCCAGCAGCCAAACAACAGGGGGCTACGAGCAGTACTTC.

V usage is TRBV10-3 and J usage is TRBJ2-5; TRBD1 agrees at 9 bases. V dropped 5 bases and J dropped 5; count of bases not matched to a gene: 9. CDR3 length: 15 residues. Germline V gene data show CDR1 as ENHRY and CDR2 as SYGVKD. The CDR3 is CAISYRGPPGETQYF. CDR3 coding DNA: TGTGCCATCAGTTACAGGGGGCCCCCGGGGGAGACCCAGTACTTC.

The rearrangement uses TRBV27 and TRBJ1-1; 7 bases fit TRBD1. This CDR3 is built from 17 residues. Trimming removed 3 bases from V and 0 bases from J; junction bases left unmatched: 10. Germline V gene lookup returns CDR1 MNHEY and CDR2 SMNVEV (reference sequence). The CDR3 here is CASSLGRGVPMNTEAFF. CDR3 sequence (DNA): TGTGCCAGCAGTTTGGGCAGGGGGGTGCCCATGAACACTGAAGCTTTCTTT.

The rearrangement links TRBV28 to TRBJ1-1; tentatively, D is TRBD1 (5 bases). Germline V lookup: CDR1 MDHEN, CDR2 SYDVKM. The ends were cut back, 4 bases at V and 1 base at J, with 13 bases in the middle. There are 15 residues in the CDR3. The CDR3 here is CASSSNRGRNTEAFF. The CDR3, as DNA: TGTGCCAGCAGTTCAAACCGGGGGAGGAACACTGAAGCTTTCTTT.

This chain links TRBV11-2 with TRBJ2-5; D remains ambiguous. This CDR3 spans 13 amino acids. V was trimmed by 5 bases and J by 4 bases, leaving 11 bases between them. From germline, CDR1 is SGHAT and CDR2 FQNNGV. The CDR3 coding sequence is TGTGCCAGCAGCGACAAGTCTTCAGAGACCCAGTACTTC. Encoded protein: CASSDKSSETQYF.

J is TRBJ1-5 and V is TRBV5-1; D uncertain. Between the trimmed V and J ends, which lost 6 bases and 6 bases, there was a span of 13 bases. The CDR3 runs to 13 residues. Germline CDR1 and CDR2: SGHRS and YFSETQ. The CDR3 nucleotides are TGCGCCAGCACTTCAGGAGAGGGTCAGCCCCAGCATTTT. Encoded protein: CASTSGEGQPQHF. The full variable domain, rest sourced from reference TRBV5-1 and TRBJ1-5, is KAGVTQTPRYLIKTRGQQVTLSCSPISGHRSVSWYQQTPGQGLQFLFEYFSETQRNKGNFPGRFSGRQFSNSRSEMNVSTLELGDSALYLCASTSGEGQPQHFGDGTRLSIL.

This clone was picked up a small number of times. The chain links TRBV15 to TRBJ2-2; a possible D gene is TRBD1 (6 bases). The ends were cut back, 3 bases at V and 2 bases at J, with 10 bases in the middle. The CDR3 sequence is 15 residues long. Germline loops: CDR1 LNHNV, CDR2 YYDKDF (reference sequence). The DNA of the CDR3 is TGTGCCACCAGCAGGGCAGGGGCAAACACCGGGGAGCTGTTTTTT. It translates to CATSRAGANTGELFF.

The chain links TRBV10-2 to TRBJ2-1; D ambiguous. The CDR3 totals 12 residues. Trimming removed 3 bases at V and 8 bases at J, with 8 bases between. Germline V gene lookup returns CDR1 WSHSY and CDR2 SAAADI. The CDR3 DNA sequence: TGCGCCAGCAGTGACCGGAGTTATGAGCAGTTCTTC. Translating it yields CASSDRSYEQFF.

The J gene is TRBJ1-5, the V gene TRBV5-1; TRBD1 is a possible D gene (6 bases). Per germline, CDR1 SGHRS and CDR2 YFSETQ. This CDR3 spans 14 amino acids. Deletions cut 2 bases from V and 7 bases from J, with 13 bases between. CDR3 DNA sequence: TGCGCCAGCAGCTTAACAGGGTCGGAACAGCCCCAGCATTTT. This translates into CASSLTGSEQPQHF. The variable domain in full, completed from reference TRBV5-1 and TRBJ1-5, reads KAGVTQTPRYLIKTRGQQVTLSCSPISGHRSVSWYQQTPGQGLQFLFEYFSETQRNKGNFPGRFSGRQFSNSRSEMNVSTLELGDSALYLCASSLTGSEQPQHFGDGTRLSIL.

The gene calls are TRBV5-1 and TRBJ2-2, with 13 bases fitting TRBD2. Looked up from germline, CDR1 is SGHRS and CDR2 is YFSETQ. The CDR3 has 18 residues. V lost 1 base to trimming and J lost 5 bases; unmatched junction nucleotides: 8. The CDR3 is CASSLSGLAGTGTGELFF. In DNA form, the CDR3 reads TGCGCCAGCAGCTTGTCGGGACTAGCGGGAACCGGGACCGGGGAGCTGTTTTTT. The full variable domain, completed using reference TRBV5-1 and TRBJ2-2, is KAGVTQTPRYLIKTRGQQVTLSCSPISGHRSVSWYQQTPGQGLQFLFEYFSETQRNKGNFPGRFSGRQFSNSRSEMNVSTLELGDSALYLCASSLSGLAGTGTGELFFGEGSRLTVL.

The gene calls are TRBV7-9 and TRBJ2-3; possibly TRBD2 for D (6 bases). Trimming shortened V by 2 bases and J by 6 bases, and 9 bases separated the two germline ends. The CDR3 sequence is 13 residues long. Germline CDR1 is SEHNR and CDR2 is FQNEAQ (reference sequence). The CDR3 nucleotides are TGTGCCAGCAGCTTAATAGCGGCCGATACGCAGTATTTT. Translation gives CASSLIAADTQYF.

This clone was seen only once. This rearrangement joins TRBV2 to TRBJ1-5; D is ambiguous. With 5 bases removed from V and 2 bases from J, the gap between germline ends came to 13 bases. This CDR3 contains 15 residues. The germline V gene encodes CDR1 SNHLY and CDR2 FYNNEI. The CDR3 coding sequence is TGTGCCAGCAGTACCTCGTTTGTAGGCAATCAGCCCCAGCATTTT. This codes for CASSTSFVGNQPQHF.

The chain joins TRBV5-6 to TRBJ2-4, with 9 bases matching TRBD1. CDR1 is SGHDT and CDR2 is YYEEEE in the germline V gene. This CDR3 has 15 residues. J lost 6 bases, V lost 3 bases, and 7 bases had no gene match. In nucleotides, the CDR3 is TGTGCCAGCAGCTACACGGACAGGGGCACAAACATTCAGTACTTC. It codes for CASSYTDRGTNIQYF.

CDR3 in DNA: TGTGCATCCCGCGTGCAGGGGTACAATGAGCAGTTCTTC. It specifies CASRVQGYNEQFF. V gene TRBV25-1 combines with J gene TRBJ2-1; TRBD1 might be the D (6 bases). The CDR3 is made up of 13 amino acids. Germline CDR1 reads MGHDK; CDR2 reads SYGVNS.

The chain carries TRBV30 and TRBJ1-1; D call uncertain. Germline V gene sequence: CDR1 GTSNPN, CDR2 SVGIG (reference sequence). CDR3 length: 12 residues. The V end lost 0 bases, the J end lost 7 bases, and 9 bases lay between the germline ends. Here the CDR3 reads CAWSVGGLEAFF. CDR3 in DNA: TGTGCCTGGAGTGTGGGAGGCCTTGAAGCTTTCTTT.

This clone was detected only a few times. J is TRBJ1-2 and V is TRBV7-3, with 9 nucleotides matching TRBD1. Germline V gives CDR1 SGHTA, CDR2 FQGTGA. CDR3 length equals 14 residues. J gave up 2 bases and V 5 bases, and 3 bases lay outside the gene matches. The CDR3 DNA is TGTGCCAGCAGCCTCGGACAGGGGAACTATGGCTACACCTTC. It specifies CASSLGQGNYGYTF.

The J gene is TRBJ1-3, the V gene TRBV28; D is undetermined. V was trimmed by 4 bases and J by 2 bases, leaving 12 bases between them. This CDR3 has 15 amino acids. In germline, CDR1 is MDHEN, CDR2 SYDVKM. The CDR3 nucleotides are TGTGCCAGCAGTTCCCCGTTTCGTGCTGGAAACACCATATATTTT. It codes for CASSSPFRAGNTIYF.

The V and J genes are TRBV11-1 and TRBJ2-5; 7 bases map to TRBD2. This CDR3 is built from 15 residues. The germline gives CDR1 SGHAT, CDR2 FQDESV (reference sequence). The trim removed 3 bases at V and 1 base at J, leaving 5 bases unmatched. CDR3: CASSFVTGGQETQYF. The CDR3, as DNA: TGTGCCAGCAGCTTCGTTACGGGGGGCCAAGAGACCCAGTACTTC.

In this sample, this clone turned up a few times. The chain is built from TRBV5-1 and TRBJ1-2, with TRBD1 matching 7 bases. With V trimmed by 4 bases and J by 0 bases, 6 bases remained unmatched. CDR3 length: 15 amino acids. Germline loops: CDR1 SGHRS, CDR2 YFSETQ. The CDR3 coding sequence is TGCGCCAGCAGCCCGGGACAGCGGACTAACTATGGCTACACCTTC. It codes for CASSPGQRTNYGYTF.

The rearrangement links TRBV19 to TRBJ1-6; 9 nucleotides align to TRBD1. The V segment lost 2 bases and the J segment 8 bases; nucleotides outside the gene matches: 4. The CDR3 has 15 amino acids. Germline CDR1 reads LNHDA; CDR2 reads SQIVND (reference sequence). CDR3 amino acids: CASSIWTGADSPLHF. In DNA, the CDR3 is TGTGCCAGTAGTATATGGACAGGGGCCGATTCACCCCTCCACTTT. Based on the CDR3 plus reference TRBV19 and TRBJ1-6, the full variable domain is DGGITQSPKYLFRKEGQNVTLSCEQNLNHDAMYWYRQDPGQGLRLIYYSQIVNDFQKGDIAEGYSVSREKKESFPLTVTSAQKNPTAFYLCASSIWTGADSPLHFGNGTRLTVT.

V usage is TRBV11-2 and J usage is TRBJ2-7; the match to TRBD1 covers 8 bases. Germline-derived CDR1 and CDR2 are SGHAT and FQNNGV. The V and J ends lost 5 bases and 3 bases, in that order; junction bases with no gene match: 6. CDR3 size: 14 residues. CDR3 sequence: CASSTDRGYYEQYF. DNA for the CDR3: TGTGCCAGCAGCACCGACAGGGGTTACTACGAGCAGTACTTC.

The chain uses TRBV30 and TRBJ2-7; D is perhaps TRBD2 (5 bases). There are 13 residues in the CDR3. Between the trimmed V and J ends, which lost 8 bases and 2 bases, there was a span of 16 bases. Germline values: CDR1 GTSNPN, CDR2 SVGIG (reference sequence). The DNA of the CDR3 is TGTGCCGGCCTTTTAGCGCCAACCTACGAGCAGTACTTC. Its translation is CAGLLAPTYEQYF.

The table lists this clone with a count of one. The chain combines TRBV6-5 with TRBJ2-1; TRBD1 matches at 10 bases. Trimming at V came to 6 bases and at J to 8 bases, leaving 7 bases not matched to a gene. Per the germline V gene, CDR1 is MNHEY and CDR2 is SVGAGI. The CDR3 consists of 14 residues. The CDR3 protein is CASRTGTGDDEQFF. The CDR3 bases are TGTGCCAGCAGGACCGGGACAGGGGACGATGAGCAGTTCTTC.

The J gene is TRBJ2-3, the V gene TRBV29-1; 8 bases map to TRBD2. Germline loops: CDR1 SQVTM, CDR2 ANQGSEA. The CDR3 spans 16 residues. The junction had 7 bases not matched to a gene; V was cut back by 1 base and J by 1 base. The DNA of the CDR3 is TGCAGCGTTGAAGTCGGCGGGGGGCCCCGCACAGATACGCAGTATTTT. This gives the protein CSVEVGGGPRTDTQYF.

This chain links TRBV19 with TRBJ2-2; TRBD2 agrees at 7 bases. V lost 4 bases and J lost 1; bases outside the gene matches: 6. Germline values: CDR1 LNHDA, CDR2 SQIVND (reference sequence). The CDR3 consists of 16 residues. The CDR3: CASSTRGSQNTGELFF. The CDR3 coding sequence is TGTGCCAGTAGTACCCGCGGGAGTCAGAACACCGGGGAGCTGTTTTTT.

The chain recombines TRBV29-1 with TRBJ2-4; D might be TRBD2 (6 bases). Germline V gives CDR1 SQVTM, CDR2 ANQGSEA. The CDR3 length is 13 residues. Trimming cost V 2 bases and J 8 bases, with 13 bases left between them. This chain's CDR3 is CSVELRGSDIQYF. As DNA, the CDR3 is TGCAGCGTTGAATTACGGGGGTCGGACATTCAGTACTTC.

J is TRBJ2-7 and V is TRBV18; 7 bases fit TRBD1. The V gene end was trimmed by 1 base and the J gene end by 2 bases; junction bases not matched to a gene: 5. Germline CDR1 reads KGHSH; CDR2 reads LQKENI. CDR3 length: 15 amino acids. The CDR3 DNA sequence: TGTGCCAGCTCACCACGAGACAGGGAGACCTACGAGCAGTACTTC. Encoded protein: CASSPRDRETYEQYF.

The chain recombines TRBV6-1 with TRBJ1-6, with 11 bases that match TRBD1. The germline CDR1 and CDR2 sequences are MNHNS and SASEGT. This CDR3 has 15 residues. Trimming removed 10 bases from V and 7 bases from J; junction bases left unmatched: 9. The CDR3: CATSDRGRLNSPLHF. The CDR3 DNA is TGTGCCACTTCGGACAGGGGGCGTTTAAATTCACCCCTCCACTTT.

The V gene is TRBV5-1, the J gene TRBJ2-7, with 10 bases lining up with TRBD2. V lost 4 bases and J lost 5; bases outside the gene matches: 9. Germline CDR1 is SGHRS and CDR2 is YFSETQ. This CDR3 is 15 amino acids long. CDR3 sequence: CASSITSGEVHEQYF. CDR3 DNA sequence: TGCGCCAGCAGCATAACTAGCGGGGAAGTCCACGAGCAGTACTTC.

This chain connects TRBV28 to TRBJ1-5; the match to TRBD1 covers 7 bases. This CDR3 has 15 amino acids. Germline values: CDR1 MDHEN, CDR2 SYDVKM. The V segment lost 7 bases and the J segment 5 bases; nucleotides outside the gene matches: 11. CDR3 nucleotide sequence: TGTGCCAGCACCTTGGGGCCCACAGGGGATCAGCCCCAGCATTTT. It codes for CASTLGPTGDQPQHF.

The V call is TRBV13, the J call TRBJ2-1, with 8 bases aligning to TRBD2. Unmatched junction bases numbered 20, after V lost 5 bases and J lost 2 bases. CDR1 and CDR2 from the germline V gene are PRHDT and FYEKMQ (reference sequence). The CDR3 is 20 residues long. The CDR3 protein is CASSPIRDIPRAGAYNEQFF. The CDR3 DNA is TGTGCCAGCAGCCCTATCCGGGACATCCCCAGAGCGGGAGCCTACAATGAGCAGTTCTTC. The full variable domain, rest sourced from reference TRBV13 and TRBJ2-1, is AAGVIQSPRHLIKEKRETATLKCYPIPRHDTVYWYQQGPGQDPQFLISFYEKMQSDKGSIPDRFSAQQFSDYHSELNMSSLELGDSALYFCASSPIRDIPRAGAYNEQFFGPGTRLTVL.